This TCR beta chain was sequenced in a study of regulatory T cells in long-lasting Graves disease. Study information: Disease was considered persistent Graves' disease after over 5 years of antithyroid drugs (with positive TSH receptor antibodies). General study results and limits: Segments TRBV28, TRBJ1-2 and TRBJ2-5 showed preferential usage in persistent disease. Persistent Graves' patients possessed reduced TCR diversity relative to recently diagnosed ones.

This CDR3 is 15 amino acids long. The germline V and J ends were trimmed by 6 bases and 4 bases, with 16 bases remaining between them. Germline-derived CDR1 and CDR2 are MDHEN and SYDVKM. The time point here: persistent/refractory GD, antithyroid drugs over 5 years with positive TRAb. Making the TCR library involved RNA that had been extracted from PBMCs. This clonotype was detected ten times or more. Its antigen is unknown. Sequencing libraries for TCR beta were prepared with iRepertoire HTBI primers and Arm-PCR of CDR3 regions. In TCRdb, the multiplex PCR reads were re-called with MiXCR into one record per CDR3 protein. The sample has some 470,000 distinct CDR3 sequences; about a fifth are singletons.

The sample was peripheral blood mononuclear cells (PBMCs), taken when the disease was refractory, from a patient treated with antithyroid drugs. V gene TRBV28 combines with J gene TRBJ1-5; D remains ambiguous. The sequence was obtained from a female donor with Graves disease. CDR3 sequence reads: CASSPWRVRNQPQHF. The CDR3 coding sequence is TGTGCCAGCAGCCCGTGGAGGGTTCGGAATCAGCCCCAGCATTTT.